Listed below are T cell receptor beta chains from one sample, sequenced in a study of cytomegalovirus exposure and HLA in healthy donors. Sequencing used immunoSEQ multiplex PCR; TCRdb keeps in-frame clones, though not all of them. The sample has some 150,000 clones, 80% seen once. The specimen was PBMCs. The receptors come from a man aged 40-49 years in good health and CMV-seropositive. CDR3s include the opening cysteine and the closing phenylalanine or tryptophan. Not all rows give a size; the values are once, few, many and, for expanded clones, a class.

v_gene	j_gene	abundance	CDR3aa
TRBV27	TRBJ2-7	-	CASSLWGQPYEQYF
TRBV4-1	TRBJ1-2	once	CASSLFGRGQANYGYTF
TRBV7-2	TRBJ2-5	-	CASSLGGTQETQYF
TRBV5-6	TRBJ1-4	few	CASSLGPREAFNEKLFF
TRBV19	TRBJ1-1	-	CASSSPQGKAFF
TRBV10-3	TRBJ1-1	-	CAIRGQANTEAFF
TRBV29-1	-	-	CSVVSRGDTIYF
TRBV6-5	TRBJ2-7	-	CASGKTGFHEQYF
TRBV13	TRBJ2-1	once	CASSSTHFPYNEQFF
TRBV6-6	TRBJ2-7	-	CASSSPGEQYF